Presented here are 4 T cell receptor beta chains from one specimen sequenced in a study of CD8+ T cells in alopecia areata. Treatment noted: oral pan-JAK inhibitor, 5-10 mg twice daily. Extraction of RNA preceded its reverse transcription into cDNA, which served as the sequencing template. Profiling relied on immunoSEQ multiplex PCR, and the TCRdb table lists in-frame clones only, not all of them. Of 110,000 or so clones in the sample, less than 60% are singletons; the top ten hold approximately 3.6%. Sequenced material: CD4+ T cells sorted from blood, taken at week 24, from a patient treated with tofacitinib. The receptors were gathered from a human donor with alopecia areata.

About this clone itself: Its ends do not fully match the called genes, so a read error is possible. This chain joins TRBV5-5 and TRBJ2-3; D may be TRBD1 or TRBD2 (5 bases each). There are 10 residues in the CDR3. CDR1 and CDR2 (germline): SGHKS, YYEKEE (reference sequence). CDR3 DNA sequence: TGTGCCAGCAGACGGGACGGCAAGGATTTT. It translates to CASRRDGKDF.

The CDR3 spells CAWSPLTGEQYF. CDR3 DNA sequence: TGTGCCTGGAGTCCACTCACCGGGGAGCAGTACTTC. The chain couples TRBV30 to TRBJ2-7; D unresolved. The V gene's germline CDR1 is GTSNPN and CDR2 SVGIG (reference sequence). Between the trimmed V and J ends, which lost 2 bases and 7 bases, there was a span of 12 bases. CDR3 size: 12 residues.

This clone has at least ten counts. This chain uses TRBV18 with TRBJ2-3, with a possible D match to TRBD2 (6 bases). Germline V gene sequence: CDR1 KGHSH, CDR2 LQKENI. This CDR3 has 13 amino acids. V lost 6 bases to trimming and J lost 4 bases, with 11 bases between them. The CDR3 spells CASSRELPDTQYF. The DNA for the CDR3 is TGTGCCAGCTCGCGGGAACTCCCAGATACGCAGTATTTT.

This sequence joins TRBV9 and TRBJ1-2, with D maybe TRBD1 (6 bases). This CDR3 has 14 residues. Looked up from germline, CDR1 is SGDLS and CDR2 is YYNGEE. V lost 3 bases, J lost 5 bases, and 14 bases lay in between. CDR3 in DNA: TGTGCCAGCAGCGAAAGCCGGGGGGCGTATGGCTACACCTTC. This gives the protein CASSESRGAYGYTF.